Below are 13 T cell receptor beta chains sequenced from a single sample in a study of blood T cell repertoires in COVID-19. Generated by immunoSEQ multiplex PCR, the TCRdb table keeps only in-frame clones and is missing some. The sample comprises about 400,000 clones, roughly 88% of which are singletons, and approximately 1% rests with the top ten. The source material was PBMCs or T cells enriched from blood (not recorded which). Source of these receptors: a woman in her 30s with acute COVID-19.

J is TRBJ1-1 and V is TRBV5-1; D possibly corresponds to TRBD1 (5 bases). The germline CDR1 and CDR2 sequences are SGHRS and YFSETQ. The CDR3 extends over 13 amino acids. Trimming shortened V by 0 bases and J by 3 bases, and 6 bases separated the two germline ends. DNA of the CDR3: TGCGCCAGCAGCTTGGCACAGGACACTGAAGCTTTCTTT. Its protein product is CASSLAQDTEAFF.

This chain links TRBV9 with TRBJ2-7; the match to TRBD1 covers 9 bases. Per germline, CDR1 SGDLS and CDR2 YYNGEE. This CDR3 spans 15 amino acids. The J segment lost 2 bases and the V segment lost 4 bases, leaving 7 bases of the junction unmatched. CDR3: CASSFLDRGPYEQYF. As DNA, the CDR3 is TGTGCCAGCAGCTTCCTGGACAGGGGCCCCTACGAGCAGTACTTC.

This chain links TRBV19 with TRBJ1-4; the D is unclear. There are 15 residues in the CDR3. V was trimmed by 3 bases and J by 5 bases, leaving 13 bases between them. Germline loops: CDR1 LNHDA, CDR2 SQIVND (reference sequence). The CDR3 sequence: CASSIRQSRNEKLFF. The CDR3 nucleotides read TGTGCCAGTAGTATTCGGCAATCGAGGAATGAAAAACTGTTTTTT.

The V gene is TRBV7-3, the J gene TRBJ2-3; TRBD1 aligns across 7 bases. This CDR3 is built from 15 residues. With V trimmed by 5 bases and J by 2 bases, 7 bases remained unmatched. Germline V gives CDR1 SGHTA, CDR2 FQGTGA. CDR3 DNA sequence: TGTGCCAGCAGCCTCGCCGGGACAGACACAGATACGCAGTATTTT. The encoded protein is CASSLAGTDTDTQYF.

V and J are TRBV7-3 and TRBJ2-2, with a possible D match to TRBD1 (6 bases). Trimming pared 2 bases from V and 7 bases from J, leaving 11 bases between. The V gene's germline CDR1 is SGHTA and CDR2 FQGTGA. The CDR3 totals 14 residues. CDR3 DNA: TGTGCCAGCAGCTTACAGGGGTTCGGCGGGGAGCTGTTTTTT. It translates to CASSLQGFGGELFF.

This chain uses TRBV6-5 with TRBJ1-2, with 7 positions matching TRBD1. Losses at the gene ends were 6 bases for V and 4 bases for J; bases not matched to a gene: 5. Germline CDR1 reads MNHEY; CDR2 reads SVGAGI. The length of the CDR3 is 13 residues. For the CDR3, the DNA is TGTGCCAGCAGGCAGGGGGGCCCCTATGGCTACACCTTC. It specifies CASRQGGPYGYTF.

This chain connects TRBV5-5 to TRBJ2-2; TRBD1 is a possible D gene (6 bases). V was cut by 2 bases and J by 0 bases, with 11 bases left in between. CDR1 is SGHKS, CDR2 YYEKEE, per germline (reference sequence). The CDR3 consists of 16 residues. The CDR3 nucleotides read TGTGCCAGCAGCTTCCCGAGGGGGACGAACACCGGGGAGCTGTTTTTT. It codes for CASSFPRGTNTGELFF.

V gene TRBV7-9 combines with J gene TRBJ2-4, with 7 nucleotides matching TRBD2. Per germline, CDR1 SEHNR and CDR2 FQNEAQ (reference sequence). The V gene end was trimmed by 3 bases and the J gene end by 1 base; junction bases not matched to a gene: 9. CDR3 length: 17 residues. CDR3 nucleotides: TGTGCCAGCAGCTTGGGGGAGGGTCACGGGGCCAAAAACATTCAGTACTTC. It is translated as CASSLGEGHGAKNIQYF.

The chain employs TRBV6-5 and TRBJ2-5, with TRBD1 identical over 11 bases. V lost 6 bases, J lost 2 bases, and 5 bases stayed unmatched. Germline loops: CDR1 MNHEY, CDR2 SVGAGI. There are 15 residues in the CDR3. CDR3: CASSHRDRGQETQYF. Here the CDR3 DNA reads TGTGCCAGCAGCCACCGGGACAGGGGGCAAGAGACCCAGTACTTC.

This clone was seen more than once but under ten times. The chain couples TRBV25-1 to TRBJ1-4, with unresolved D. CDR3 length equals 15 residues. V lost 1 base and J 3 bases, leaving 9 bases between the germline ends. Germline lookup yields CDR1 MGHDK and CDR2 SYGVNS. In DNA, the CDR3 is TGTGCCAGCAGTGAATTGAGCAGGTCTAATGAAAAACTGTTTTTT. Protein sequence: CASSELSRSNEKLFF.

This chain uses TRBV14 with TRBJ2-7; 8 bases are shared with TRBD1. The CDR3 runs 14 residues. With 5 bases clipped from V and 2 bases from J, the junction kept 5 bases outside the gene matches. Germline loops: CDR1 SGHDN, CDR2 FVKESK. The CDR3 sequence: CASSTGQGPYEQYF. In DNA, the CDR3 is TGTGCCAGCAGCACCGGACAGGGTCCCTACGAGCAGTACTTC.

V is TRBV12-3 or TRBV12-4 and J is TRBJ2-7, with D possibly matching TRBD1 (5 bases). Trimming removed 6 bases from V and 0 bases from J, with 9 bases in between. The CDR3 sequence is 13 residues long. Here the CDR3 reads CASRQTVSYEQYF. CDR3 DNA sequence: TGTGCCAGCAGGCAGACAGTCTCCTACGAGCAGTACTTC.

This clone appeared once. This chain joins TRBV19 and TRBJ1-6; 7 bases align to TRBD1. The CDR3 has 16 residues. The germline V gene encodes CDR1 LNHDA and CDR2 SQIVND (reference sequence). After removal of 6 bases from V and 7 bases from J, the junction contained 12 bases not matched to a gene. CDR3 nucleotide sequence: TGTGCCAGTAGCATCGCCCCCGGGACAGCGAATTCACCCCTCCACTTT. Translated, it gives CASSIAPGTANSPLHF.